This T cell receptor beta chain comes out of a study of T-cell memory formation after mild COVID-19. Overall study findings and caveats: Cross-reactive memory seemingly joined, as some responding clones were found in pre-infection memory.

This clonotype showed up just a few times. Its antigen is not identified. The CDR3 consists of 15 residues. V was trimmed by 10 bases and J by 0 bases, leaving 16 bases between them. TCRdb reanalysed the 5' RACE reads using MiXCR and keeps one entry per CDR3 protein. The sample has about 200,000 distinct CDR3 sequences; 9.5% are singletons. This receptor was taken from a man younger than 30 who had mild COVID-19 (a few samples of this study predate the infection). Cell type and time point are not known. Sequencing was performed on PBMCs or a T cell subset sorted from them (not recorded which). This rearrangement joins TRBV12-3 or TRBV12-4 to TRBJ1-5; weak D call: TRBD1 (5 bases). Here the CDR3 DNA reads TGTGCCATCACCATGGGGGGGTATAGCAATCAGCCCCAGCATTTT. Translated, it gives CAITMGGYSNQPQHF.